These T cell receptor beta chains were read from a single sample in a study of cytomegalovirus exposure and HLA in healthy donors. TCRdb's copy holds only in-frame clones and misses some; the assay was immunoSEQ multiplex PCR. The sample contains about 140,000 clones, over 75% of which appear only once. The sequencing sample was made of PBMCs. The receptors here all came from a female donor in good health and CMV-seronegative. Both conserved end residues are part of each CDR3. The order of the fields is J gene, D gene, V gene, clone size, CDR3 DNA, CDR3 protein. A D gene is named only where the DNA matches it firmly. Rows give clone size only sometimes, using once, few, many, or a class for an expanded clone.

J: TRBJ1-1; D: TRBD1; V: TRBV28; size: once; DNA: TGTGCCAGCAGTTTATCAACAGGGGGGGTGGTCTTGAAAGCTTTCTTT; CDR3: CASSLSTGGVVLKAFF
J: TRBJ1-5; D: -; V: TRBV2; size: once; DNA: TGTGCCAGCAGTGGTAACGGACATAGCAATCAGCCCCAGCATTTT; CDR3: CASSGNGHSNQPQHF
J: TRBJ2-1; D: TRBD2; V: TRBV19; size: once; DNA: TGTGCCAGTAGTGACCCTAGCGGGTCAAACAATGAGCAGTTCTTC; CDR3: CASSDPSGSNNEQFF
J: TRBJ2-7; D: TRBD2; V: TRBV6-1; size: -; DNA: TGTGCCAGCAGTGAAAGAGCTAGCGGGGGACCCTACGAGCAGTACTTC; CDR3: CASSERASGGPYEQYF
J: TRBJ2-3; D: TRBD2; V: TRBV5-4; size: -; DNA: TGTGCCAGCAGCATCAAGCGGGAGGGCGCAGATACGCAGTATTTT; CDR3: CASSIKREGADTQYF
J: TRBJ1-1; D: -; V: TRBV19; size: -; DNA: TGTGCCAGTAGCTGGGGAGGGGAGAACACTGAAGCTTTCTTT; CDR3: CASSWGGENTEAFF
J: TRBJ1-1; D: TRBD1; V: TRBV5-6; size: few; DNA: TGTGCCAGCAGCCTGGGACAGATGAACACTGAAGCTTTCTTT; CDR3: CASSLGQMNTEAFF
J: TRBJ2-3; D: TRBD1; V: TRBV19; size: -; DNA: TGTGCCAGTAGACGGACAGGGAAGGCAGATACGCAGTATTTT; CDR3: CASRRTGKADTQYF
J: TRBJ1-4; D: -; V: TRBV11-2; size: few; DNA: TGTGCCAGCAGCTTACACCTGGAGGAAAAACTGTTTTTT; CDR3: CASSLHLEEKLFF
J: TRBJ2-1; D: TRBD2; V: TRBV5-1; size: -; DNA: TGCGCCAGCAGCTTGGGTCAGGGCCTAGCGGGAATGCGCAATGAGCAGTTCTTC; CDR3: CASSLGQGLAGMRNEQFF
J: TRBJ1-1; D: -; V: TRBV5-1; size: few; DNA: TGCGCCAGCAGCTTGGAGACAGCGGGGCGCACTGAAGCTTTCTTT; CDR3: CASSLETAGRTEAFF